Presented here are 18 T cell receptor beta chains from one specimen sequenced in a study of cytomegalovirus exposure and HLA in healthy donors. The PCR used 60 Vbeta and 13 Jbeta primers. Sequencing used immunoSEQ multiplex PCR; TCRdb keeps in-frame clones, though not all of them. The sample contains about 160,000 clones, 80% to 90% of which appear only once. The specimen was PBMCs. These receptors were obtained from a woman aged 45-65 years in good health and CMV-seronegative.

CDR3 protein: CASSLGPLLAGSYADTQYF. The DNA of the CDR3 is TGTGCCAGCAGCTTAGGTCCCCTTTTAGCGGGCTCTTACGCAGATACGCAGTATTTT. The V and J genes are TRBV7-8 and TRBJ2-3; 7 nucleotides agree with TRBD2. The CDR3 length is 19 residues. The germline V gene encodes CDR1 SGHVS and CDR2 FQNEAQ. V gave up 1 base and J gave up 4 bases; unmatched junction bases: 17.

This clone was counted between two and nine times. The V and J genes are TRBV5-3 and TRBJ2-2, with D uncertain. TRBV5-3 is placed among ORFs of uncertain function. The germline V and J ends were trimmed by 4 bases and 0 bases, with 13 bases remaining between them. The CDR3 extends over 16 amino acids. The CDR3 loop is CARSHPCVANTGELFF. Written as DNA, the CDR3 is TGTGCCAGAAGCCACCCTTGCGTAGCGAACACCGGGGAGCTGTTTTTT.

This clone was detected once. The chain carries TRBV5-1 and TRBJ1-4; tentative D call: TRBD1 (6 bases). With 4 bases removed from V and 4 bases from J, the gap between germline ends came to 17 bases. CDR3 length: 16 residues. Germline CDR1 reads SGHRS; CDR2 reads YFSETQ. The CDR3: CASSPWGGRNNEKLFF. Here the CDR3 DNA reads TGCGCCAGCAGCCCGTGGGGGGGCCGAAATAATGAAAAACTGTTTTTT.

V is TRBV19 and J is TRBJ2-1; maybe TRBD2 (5 bases). CDR1 and CDR2 from the germline V gene are LNHDA and SQIVND (reference sequence). The CDR3 extends over 14 amino acids. Trimming took off 3 bases at V and 0 bases at J, with 6 bases between the two ends. CDR3 sequence: CASSMGSSYNEQFF. CDR3 nucleotides: TGTGCCAGTAGTATGGGGAGCTCCTACAATGAGCAGTTCTTC.

CDR3 loop: CASSNRGSSGNTIYF. Written as DNA, the CDR3 is TGTGCCAGCAGTAACAGGGGGAGCTCTGGAAACACCATATATTTT. The rearrangement links TRBV28 to TRBJ1-3; 8 bases map to TRBD1. Trimming removed 5 bases from V and 0 bases from J; junction bases left unmatched: 3. The CDR3 is 15 amino acids. CDR1 is MDHEN, CDR2 SYDVKM, per germline.

This rearrangement joins TRBV7-3 to TRBJ2-3; TRBD2 aligns across 8 bases. Trimming took 4 bases from V and 1 from J; bases not matched to a gene: 7. The germline CDR1 and CDR2 sequences are SGHTA and FQGTGA. The CDR3 contains 16 residues. This chain's CDR3 is CASSSLNSGGTDTQYF. CDR3 DNA: TGTGCCAGCAGCTCCCTGAATAGCGGGGGCACAGATACGCAGTATTTT.

The chain couples TRBV6-4 to TRBJ2-1; 9 bases are shared with TRBD2. The CDR3 totals 15 residues. From germline, CDR1 is MRHNA and CDR2 SNTAGT. Unmatched junction bases numbered 9, after V lost 3 bases and J lost 9 bases. The CDR3 DNA sequence: TGTGCCAGCAGTGAAGAGCGGGGGGCTATTGGTGAGCAGTTCTTC. The encoded protein is CASSEERGAIGEQFF.

This clone was found once. Here the CDR3 reads CASSQAETQYF. CDR3 coding DNA: TGTGCCAGCAGCCAAGCGGAGACCCAGTACTTC. The chain employs TRBV14 and TRBJ2-5; no clear D gene. V was pared by 1 base and J by 5 bases, with 2 bases between. Per germline, CDR1 SGHDN and CDR2 FVKESK. This CDR3 comprises 11 residues.

The chain employs TRBV20-1 and TRBJ2-3; D perhaps matches TRBD2 (7 bases). Per the germline V gene, CDR1 is DFQATT and CDR2 is SNEGSKA (reference sequence). CDR3 size: 11 residues. The CDR3 here is CGGAETDTQYF. CDR3 DNA: TGCGGGGGGGCCGAGACAGATACGCAGTATTTT.

The genes are TRBV4-1 and TRBJ2-5, with TRBD1 matching 10 bases. CDR1 is MGHRA, CDR2 YSYEKL, per germline. V trimming: 6 bases; J trimming: 4 bases; junction bases outside the gene matches: 5. The CDR3 runs to 14 residues. The DNA for the CDR3 is TGCGCCAGCAGTCGCGGGACAGGGGCAGAGACCCAGTACTTC. Translation: CASSRGTGAETQYF.

To note about this clone: The DNA is omitted, as the CDR3 cannot be located on it reliably, and the CDR3 follows TCRdb's listing. This sequence joins TRBV6-6 and TRBJ1-6. Germline V gene lookup returns CDR1 MNHNY and CDR2 SVGAGI (reference sequence). 15 amino acids form the CDR3, both terminal residues included. CDR3 amino acids: CASILAGLGNSPLHF.

The rearrangement links TRBV5-1 to TRBJ2-1; 7 nucleotides line up with TRBD2. CDR3 size: 15 residues. V shed 0 bases, J shed 5 bases, and the junction held 5 bases outside the gene matches. Germline CDR1 is SGHRS and CDR2 is YFSETQ. CDR3 region: CASSLGLAENNEQFF. Here the CDR3 DNA reads TGCGCCAGCAGCTTGGGTCTAGCGGAAAACAATGAGCAGTTCTTC.

The V call is TRBV30, the J call TRBJ2-2; the match to TRBD2 covers 10 bases. This CDR3 spans 17 amino acids. V was clipped by 4 bases and J by 8 bases; unmatched bases: 16. The germline V gene has CDR1 GTSNPN and CDR2 SVGIG (reference sequence). CDR3 in DNA: TGTGCCTGGAAGCCTGCATCTAGCGGGAGTAAAGCGGGGGAGCTGTTTTTT. Its protein is CAWKPASSGSKAGELFF.

The rearrangement joins TRBV7-9 to TRBJ1-1, with D maybe TRBD1 (6 bases). V lost 6 bases to trimming and J lost 7 bases, with 15 bases between them. CDR3 size: 13 residues. The germline gives CDR1 SEHNR, CDR2 FQNEAQ (reference sequence). The CDR3 bases are TGTGCCAGCAGTATGGGGGGGCAAAGTGAAGCTTTCTTT. Encoded protein: CASSMGGQSEAFF.

The genes are TRBV19 and TRBJ2-4; TRBD2 is a possible D gene (6 bases). The CDR3 runs to 12 residues. V gave up 9 bases and J gave up 8 bases, with 14 bases separating them. The germline V gene encodes CDR1 LNHDA and CDR2 SQIVND (reference sequence). The CDR3 DNA sequence: TGTGCCAGCTCGGACGGCGGGGACATTCAGTACTTC. It translates to CASSDGGDIQYF.

Remarks on this clone: Other DNA variants within this sample encode the same CDR3. This chain joins TRBV9 and TRBJ2-3; D is perhaps TRBD2 (6 bases). V was trimmed by 7 bases and J by 2 bases, leaving 14 bases between them. This CDR3 spans 14 amino acids. Germline V lookup: CDR1 SGDLS, CDR2 YYNGEE. CDR3 bases: TGTGCCAGCGCGAAGGGACTCTTCACAGATACGCAGTATTTT. It is translated as CASAKGLFTDTQYF.

This clone was seen a handful of times. DNA for the CDR3: TGTGCCAGCAGCTTAGGGCCACAGAACTACGAGCAGTACTTC. Translated: CASSLGPQNYEQYF. V gene TRBV7-2 combines with J gene TRBJ2-7; D unclear. CDR3 length equals 14 residues. Germline V gene sequence: CDR1 SGHTA, CDR2 FQGNSA. The ends were cut back, 1 base at V and 3 bases at J, with 10 bases in the middle. Combining the CDR3 with reference TRBV7-2 and TRBJ2-7 gives the whole variable domain GAGVSQSPSNKVTEKGKDVELRCDPISGHTALYWYRQSLGQGLEFLIYFQGNSAPDKSGLPSDRFSAERTGGSVSTLTIQRTQQEDSAVYLCASSLGPQNYEQYFGPGTRLTVT.

This sequence joins TRBV12-5 and TRBJ2-7; possible D gene TRBD2, 6 bases. Germline CDR1 reads LGHNT; CDR2 reads FRNRAP. Trimming shortened V by 7 bases and J by 4 bases, and 23 bases separated the two germline ends. This CDR3 has 16 amino acids. The CDR3 region is CASALILPEGSYEQYF. The DNA of the CDR3 is TGTGCTAGTGCTCTCATCCTTCCGGAGGGCTCTTACGAGCAGTACTTC.